The 8 T cell receptor beta chains listed next were all sequenced from one sample in a study of T cells in Graves' hyperthyroidism and ophthalmopathy. Amplification of TCR beta CDR3 regions was performed using RNA transcripts as template. RT-PCR in the first round (using the HTBI primer set) targeted the TCR CDR3. TCRdb processed the multiplex PCR reads anew with MiXCR; each CDR3 protein has one entry. In the table there are hundreds of thousands of distinct CDR3 sequences, about 15% of which are singletons. The sample was blood. The origin of the receptors is a woman between 18 and 29 years old with Graves' hyperthyroidism.

There are a few counts of this clonotype. The rearrangement joins TRBV6-1 to TRBJ2-1, with D unresolved. The germline V gene encodes CDR1 MNHNS and CDR2 SASEGT. V shed 6 bases and J shed 6 bases, with 15 bases lying between them. The length of the CDR3 is 14 residues. The CDR3, as DNA: TGTGCCAGCAGCTGGTTAGTGGGCAGCAATGAGCAGTTCTTC. Amino acids: CASSWLVGSNEQFF.

This clonotype came up many times. This chain links TRBV18 with TRBJ2-7, with 9 bases lining up with TRBD1. The germline gives CDR1 KGHSH, CDR2 LQKENI. V lost 3 bases to trimming and J lost 2 bases; unmatched junction nucleotides: 5. There are 15 residues in the CDR3. CDR3 sequence: CASSPPGTGPYEQYF. In nucleotides, the CDR3 is TGTGCCAGCTCACCCCCAGGGACAGGGCCCTACGAGCAGTACTTC.

The chain combines TRBV10-3 with TRBJ2-5; possibly TRBD2 for D (5 bases). Germline lookup yields CDR1 ENHRY and CDR2 SYGVKD. Trimming cost V 1 base and J 3 bases, with 12 bases left between them. This CDR3 is built from 15 residues. CDR3 sequence (DNA): TGTGCCATCAGTGAGTGGGAGATAGCGAAAGAGACCCAGTACTTC. It is translated as CAISEWEIAKETQYF.

This clonotype came up many times. The chain combines TRBV7-2 with TRBJ2-5, with 7 positions matching TRBD1. Germline V gene sequence: CDR1 SGHTA, CDR2 FQGNSA. The CDR3 spans 14 residues. V gave up 6 bases and J gave up 4 bases; unmatched junction bases: 8. CDR3 DNA sequence: TGTGCCAGCAGACACACGACAGGGCTAGAGACCCAGTACTTC. Its translation is CASRHTTGLETQYF.

In its sample, this clonotype was seen many times. CDR3 region: CSASEPGPPHEQYF. The CDR3 DNA follows: TGCAGTGCTAGCGAGCCGGGACCTCCCCACGAGCAGTACTTC. The chain combines TRBV20-1 with TRBJ2-7; D possibly matches TRBD1 or TRBD2 (5 bases each). The CDR3 runs 14 residues. The V gene's germline CDR1 is DFQATT and CDR2 SNEGSKA (reference sequence). V was shortened by 3 bases and J by 5 bases, with 17 bases between the two germline ends.

Ten or more counts support this clonotype. V gene TRBV28 combines with J gene TRBJ1-1; no reliable D call. V was trimmed by 5 bases and J by 8 bases, leaving 15 bases between them. The CDR3 runs 13 residues. Germline-derived CDR1 and CDR2 are MDHEN and SYDVKM. The CDR3 DNA reads as TGTGCCAGCAGTGTGGCCCTTCGGACGGAAGCTTTCTTT. This sequence encodes CASSVALRTEAFF.

The rearrangement uses TRBV4-1 and TRBJ2-7; 8 bases agree with TRBD2. Germline CDR1 reads MGHRA; CDR2 reads YSYEKL. J lost 4 bases, V lost 4 bases, and 12 bases had no gene match. The CDR3 covers 16 residues. Written as DNA, the CDR3 is TGCGCCAGCAGCCCGAGCGGGGGTAGGAGATCTTACGAGCAGTACTTC. The encoded protein is CASSPSGGRRSYEQYF.

V gene TRBV4-2 combines with J gene TRBJ1-4, with 8 nucleotides matching TRBD1. The CDR3 length is 18 residues. Looked up from germline, CDR1 is LGHNA and CDR2 is YNFKEQ. The J segment lost 10 bases and the V segment lost 0 bases, leaving 16 bases of the junction unmatched. Here the CDR3 DNA reads TGTGCCAGCAGCCAAGACTATCGGGAAAGACAGGGGCGTAGAAAACTGTTTTTT. It is translated as CASSQDYRERQGRRKLFF.